The entry below describes one TCR beta chain. Its binding antigen is unknown. It has no much larger one-base neighbor in the sample; base qualities were not kept. These data come from a study of siplizumab effects on memory and regulatory T cells (dated by TCRdb to the late 2010s). Looking at the study overall: The study examined how the anti-CD2 antibody siplizumab affects alloreactive T-cell subsets in allogeneic mixed lymphocyte reactions built from human PBMCs. The paper as a whole reports these results and caveats: Among mappable alloreactive CD4+ clones, an average Treg-derived fraction of about 70% was observed with siplizumab, compared with 26.9% in control reactions. Greater diversity appeared to be present in unstimulated naive T cells than in memory T cells, and a substantial contribution to the alloresponse seemed to be made by naive cells. Sequences below about 10^-5 frequency were poorly captured, so only a minor fraction of alloreactive clones could be mapped to unstimulated subsets. Whether proliferating Tregs from siplizumab cultures were suppressive was not functionally confirmed. Siplizumab significantly lowered the cumulative frequency of alloreactive sequences that could be traced to unstimulated CD4+ memory T cells. For roughly 80-97% of proliferating CD4+ or CD8+ clones, no naive or memory phenotype could be assigned.

Library preparation used the immunoSEQ multiplex PCR assay. The deep sequencing platform assayed 80,000 to 100,000 TCR templates per sample. Genomic DNA extracted from sorted T cells was used for TCRbeta CDR3 sequencing. In the authors' own workflow: Clonal analysis of TCRbeta CDR3 data was done in the R programming language. Alloreactive CD4+ and CD8+ clones were defined by comparing unstimulated samples with post-reaction CFSE-low samples. Alloreactive CD4+ clones were assigned to regulatory or non-regulatory origin by matching sequences to sorted unstimulated Treg and non-Treg repertoires. Not all clones reach the TCRdb copy of this immuneACCESS table, which keeps in-frame sequences only. Checked studies attribute under half of the gap to unresolved V genes and leave the rest unexplained. V, J and clone size reflect that table, while D and trimming were determined from the DNA. In all, the sample holds over 80,000 clones, and 85% to 95% of those were seen once. Jointly, the top ten make up approximately 1.4% of the sample.

For CDR1 and CDR2, the germline V gene lists MDHEN and SYDVKM. Trimming costs V 7 bases and J 5 bases, and their ends lie 11 bases apart. From the cysteine up to the phenylalanine, the CDR3 has a length of 13 residues. The retained sequence is limited to the CDR3, 39 bases, with the frame set at the first base. TCRbeta CDR3 sequencing was performed on sorted unstimulated T cells and on proliferating T cells recovered from mixed lymphocyte reactions. Fresh whole blood from approximately 10 HLA-typed healthy donors was used to isolate PBMCs. To map where alloreactive clones came from, unstimulated CD4+ non-regulatory T cells were FACS-sorted.

The chain couples TRBV28 to TRBJ1-4; D gene: possibly TRBD1, on 5 matching bases. The clonotype originates from a human donor in good health. Material for sequencing was non-Treg CD4+ T cells sorted from blood. What this sample's cell subset or site label stands for: FACS-sorted unstimulated CD4+ non-regulatory T cells. The nucleotide sequence is given as TGTGCCAGCATGTGGGACGTCAATGAAAAACTGTTTTTT. Translated, it gives CASMWDVNEKLFF. Supplemented by the reference TRBV28 and TRBJ1-4 proteins around the CDR3, the complete variable domain is DVKVTQSSRYLVKRTGEKVFLECVQDMDHENMFWYRQDPGLGLRLIYFSYDVKMKEKGDIPEGYSVSREKKERFSLILESASTNQTSMYLCASMWDVNEKLFFGSGTQLSVL.